The 9 T cell receptor delta chains in this list originate from one sample, sequenced in a study of gamma delta lymphoproliferative disorders and STAT genes. Sequencing used genomic DNA taken from PBMCs of patients and controls. TCRdb reprocessed the multiplex PCR reads using CATT. The top ten clones hold over 12% of a sample with about 1,500 delta-chain clones, approximately 2.9% of them seen once. The specimen was blood. The receptors were gathered from a human donor in good health.

This clone is classed as large. Other DNA variants within this sample encode the same CDR3. The V gene is TRDV2, the J gene TRDJ1; maybe TRDD2 (5 bases). The germline V gene has CDR1 GEAIGNYY and CDR2 EKD. The CDR3 is 17 amino acids. V lost 0 bases and J lost 0, with 16 bases in between. CDR3 nucleotide sequence: TGTGCCTGTGACACCGTAGGGACCCTACCAAACACCGATAAACTCATCTTT. Translated: CACDTVGTLPNTDKLIF.

As regards this clone: TCRdb's listed protein matches a much larger clone and diverges from this DNA's translation at residue 14, likely through a read error; the protein shown comes from the DNA. The chain has TRDV2 and TRDJ1; 12 bases fit TRDD3. The CDR3 sequence is 18 residues long. Germline assignment: CDR1 GEAIGNYY and CDR2 EKD. The CDR3 sequence is CACDTVRLGDTYTNKLIF. The CDR3 region has the DNA TGTGCCTGTGACACCGTGAGGCTGGGGGATACGTACACCAATAAACTCATCTTT.

This clone appeared a few times. This likely stems from a read error, as it lies one base from a far larger clone. The rearrangement joins TRDV1 to TRDJ1, with 8 nucleotides matching TRDD3. V shed 2 bases, J shed 4 bases, and the junction held 36 bases outside the gene matches. Per germline, CDR1 TSWWSYY and CDR2 QGS. The CDR3 consists of 25 residues. Written as DNA, the CDR3 is TGTGCTCTTGGGGAAGGGTATGGTCTTCTTACGGCTAACTGGGGGTCGACCCAATGGGACGATAAACTCATCTTT. Translation: CALGEGYGLLTANWGSTQWDDKLIF.

A few counts support this clone. TCRdb pairs this DNA with a much larger clone's protein that differs at residue 7, likely a read error; the protein shown was translated from the DNA. V usage is TRDV2 and J usage is TRDJ1; 9 nucleotides match TRDD3. There are 15 residues in the CDR3. V gave up 3 bases and J gave up 5 bases; unmatched junction bases: 9. CDR1 and CDR2 (germline): GEAIGNYY, EKD. CDR3 in DNA: TGTGCCTGTGACTATACTAGGGGATACGGGGATAAACTCATCTTT. This sequence encodes CACDYTRGYGDKLIF.

Of note for this clone: Since a far larger clone is one base different, this is likely a read error. Other DNA variants within this sample encode the same CDR3. This chain links TRDV2 with TRDJ1, with unresolved D. Trimming cost V 0 bases and J 0 bases, with 16 bases left between them. CDR1 is GEAIGNYY and CDR2 is EKD in the germline V gene. This CDR3 region has 17 residues. The CDR3 region is CACDTVGTLPNTDKLIF. The CDR3 coding sequence is TGTGCCTGTGACACCGTAGGGACCCTGCCAAACACCGATAAACTCATCTTT.

This clone was counted between two and nine times. A far bigger clonotype differs at one base, so this is likely a read error. The rearrangement joins TRDV2 to TRDJ1, with TRDD3 matching over 10 bases. This CDR3 comprises 21 residues. The ends lost 0 bases at V and 3 bases at J; junction bases unmatched: 21. CDR1 and CDR2 from the germline V gene are GEAIGNYY and EKD. The chain's CDR3 is CACDTLSMGGYGEGNADKLIF. CDR3 in DNA: TGTGCCTGTGACACCTTATCTATGGGGGGATACGGTGAAGGAAATGCCGATAAACTCATCTTT.

The sample holds a few counts of this clone. TCRdb's protein for this DNA is that of a much larger clone and differs from the translation at residue 7, likely a read error; the protein shown is the DNA translation. The chain is built from TRDV2 and TRDJ1; D unresolved. CDR1 is GEAIGNYY, CDR2 EKD, per germline. V lost 0 bases, J lost 3 bases, and 19 bases lay in between. The CDR3 runs 17 residues. CDR3 protein: CACDTVNAGSNSDKLIF. The CDR3 region has the DNA TGTGCCTGTGACACCGTGAACGCAGGATCCAATTCCGATAAACTCATCTTT.

By proportion, this clone is hyperexpanded. Other nucleotide sequences from this sample produce the same CDR3. V and J are TRDV2 and TRDJ1; 9 nucleotides align to TRDD3. Germline-derived CDR1 and CDR2 are GEAIGNYY and EKD. V lost 0 bases, J lost 0 bases, and 13 bases stayed unmatched. This CDR3 region has 19 residues. In nucleotides, the CDR3 is TGTGCCTGTGACACCCTCCTCCAAACTGGGGGAAGGTACACCGATAAACTCATCTTT. Translating it yields CACDTLLQTGGRYTDKLIF.

About this clone: TCRdb's protein for this DNA is that of a much larger clone and differs from the translation at residue 15, likely a read error; the protein shown is the DNA translation. The rearrangement uses TRDV1 and TRDJ1; D call uncertain. This CDR3 spans 16 amino acids. Germline values: CDR1 TSWWSYY, CDR2 QGS. This chain's CDR3 is CALGETQQWDTDKLTF. The DNA of the CDR3 is TGTGCTCTTGGGGAAACACAACAGTGGGACACCGATAAACTCACCTTT.